One and the same sample provided the 21 T cell receptor beta chains below, sequenced in a study of blood T cells in healthy people across ages. A second 7 to 11 cycle PCR used barcoded and J-beta primers. In TCRdb, the 5' RACE reads were re-called with MiXCR into one record per CDR3 protein. The data contain 380,000 or so distinct CDR3 sequences, more than 45% of them seen just once; the ten biggest clones take up about 54%. Material: blood. The receptors come from a man in his fifties or sixties in good health.

This chain links TRBV24-1 with TRBJ2-7, with 9 nucleotides matching TRBD1. The V gene's germline CDR1 is KGHDR and CDR2 SFDVKD. The CDR3 runs 16 residues. With 3 bases clipped from V and 4 bases from J, the junction kept 9 bases outside the gene matches. The CDR3 DNA is TGTGCCACCAGTGATCTCCGGGACAGGGTATTATACGAGCAGTACTTC. Its protein product is CATSDLRDRVLYEQYF.

V and J are TRBV7-8 and TRBJ1-1; D is perhaps TRBD1 (6 bases). The germline V and J ends were trimmed by 5 bases and 6 bases, with 22 bases remaining between them. The germline CDR1 and CDR2 sequences are SGHVS and FQNEAQ. The CDR3 contains 16 residues. This CDR3 reads CASSLETGTISAEAFF. Here the CDR3 DNA reads TGTGCCAGCAGCCTAGAGACAGGAACAATAAGCGCTGAAGCTTTCTTT.

The chain links TRBV18 to TRBJ2-5; weak D call: TRBD1 (5 bases). The CDR3 runs 13 residues. Germline V gene sequence: CDR1 KGHSH, CDR2 LQKENI. V was pared by 6 bases and J by 4 bases, with 12 bases between. The CDR3 DNA reads TGTGCCAGCTCCCCAGGGCAGCGAGAGACCCAGTACTTC. Residues: CASSPGQRETQYF.

With regard to this clonotype: Mismatch with germline at one junction end may stem from a read error. The chain recombines TRBV20-1 with TRBJ2-3; 11 bases line up with TRBD2. The germline V gene encodes CDR1 DFQATT and CDR2 SNEGSKA (reference sequence). This CDR3 contains 14 residues. The CDR3 sequence is CSDRPGTSGDTQYF. CDR3 in DNA: TGCAGTGATAGACCCGGGACTAGCGGAGATACGCAGTATTTT.

The genes are TRBV7-2 and TRBJ2-5; 7 nucleotides align to TRBD1. Germline loops: CDR1 SGHTA, CDR2 FQGNSA. J was trimmed by 3 bases and V by 5 bases; bases with no gene match: 3. This CDR3 contains 13 residues. CDR3 nucleotides: TGTGCCAGCAGCAGAGGGACAGAAGAGACCCAGTACTTC. Translated, it gives CASSRGTEETQYF. Full variable domain (outside the CDR3, taken from reference TRBV7-2 and TRBJ2-5): GAGVSQSPSNKVTEKGKDVELRCDPISGHTALYWYRQSLGQGLEFLIYFQGNSAPDKSGLPSDRFSAERTGGSVSTLTIQRTQQEDSAVYLCASSRGTEETQYFGPGTRLLVL.

This clonotype came up many times. This chain links TRBV5-1 with TRBJ2-3; 7 positions match TRBD1. This CDR3 contains 15 residues. The V and J ends lost 4 bases and 1 base, in that order; junction bases with no gene match: 6. Per the germline V gene, CDR1 is SGHRS and CDR2 is YFSETQ. CDR3 in amino acids: CASSPRTGRTDTQYF. In DNA, the CDR3 is TGCGCCAGCAGCCCGCGGACAGGCCGCACAGATACGCAGTATTTT.

In DNA, the CDR3 is TGTGCCAGCAGCCAGGACGGACATATGAACACTGAAGCTTTCTTT. Amino acids: CASSQDGHMNTEAFF. This sequence joins TRBV5-6 and TRBJ1-1, with D maybe TRBD1 (5 bases). There are 15 residues in the CDR3. Germline V gene data show CDR1 as SGHDT and CDR2 as YYEEEE. V was shortened by 4 bases and J by 0 bases, with 13 bases between the two germline ends. Drawing the rest from reference TRBV5-6 and TRBJ1-1, the complete variable domain is DAGVTQSPTHLIKTRGQQVTLRCSPKSGHDTVSWYQQALGQGPQFIFQYYEEEERQRGNFPDRFSGHQFPNYSSELNVNALLLGDSALYLCASSQDGHMNTEAFFGQGTRLTVV.

J is TRBJ1-1 and V is TRBV7-3; TRBD1 might be the D (5 bases). CDR3 length: 14 amino acids. The V end was cut by 2 bases, the J end by 4 bases, with 11 bases between. The V gene's germline CDR1 is SGHTA and CDR2 FQGTGA. The CDR3, as DNA: TGTGCCAGCAGCTTAGTAGTGGGGGGCACTGAAGCTTTCTTT. It codes for CASSLVVGGTEAFF. The variable domain in full, with the rest retrieved from reference TRBV7-3 and TRBJ1-1, is GAGVSQTPSNKVTEKGKYVELRCDPISGHTALYWYRQSLGQGPEFLIYFQGTGAADDSGLPNDRFFAVRPEGSVSTLKIQRTERGDSAVYLCASSLVVGGTEAFFGQGTRLTVV.

As to this clonotype: The CDR3 carries no conserved terminal phenylalanine or tryptophan, so it likely arises from a read error. The J gene is TRBJ1-6, the V gene TRBV7-6; TRBD1 matches 9 bases. V dropped 5 bases and J dropped 5; count of bases not matched to a gene: 4. The CDR3 is made up of 15 amino acids. Per germline, CDR1 SGHVS and CDR2 FNYEAQ. The CDR3 DNA follows: TGTGCCAGCAGCCCCGGGACAGGGAATAATTCACCCCTCCACTCT. This gives the protein CASSPGTGNNSPLHS.

This clonotype showed up many times. The chain employs TRBV12-3 or TRBV12-4 and TRBJ1-6; D remains unclear. The CDR3 runs 12 residues. V gave up 3 bases and J gave up 6 bases, with 3 bases separating them. The CDR3, as DNA: TGTGCCAGCAGTTTGATTAATTCACCCCTCCACTTT. Translated, it gives CASSLINSPLHF.

This clonotype was picked up many times. The genes are TRBV28 and TRBJ1-2; 9 bases agree with TRBD1. Germline-derived CDR1 and CDR2 are MDHEN and SYDVKM. This CDR3 region has 15 residues. The V and J ends lost 3 bases and 2 bases, in that order; junction bases with no gene match: 4. This chain's CDR3 is CASSFYRGPNYGYTF. Written as DNA, the CDR3 is TGTGCCAGCAGTTTTTACAGGGGGCCGAACTATGGCTACACCTTC.

The count of this clonotype is one. The chain joins TRBV4-2 to TRBJ1-2; D may be TRBD1 (6 bases). V shed 0 bases and J shed 7 bases, with 24 bases lying between them. The CDR3 has 18 residues. The germline V gene has CDR1 LGHNA and CDR2 YNFKEQ. CDR3: CASSQEKLRGVGLCGYTF. The CDR3 bases are TGTGCCAGCAGCCAAGAAAAACTCAGGGGTGTGGGACTCTGTGGCTACACCTTC.

The rearrangement joins TRBV6-1 to TRBJ1-1; D gene unclear. V lost 10 bases to trimming and J lost 6 bases, with 18 bases between them. The CDR3 has 13 residues. Germline-derived CDR1 and CDR2 are MNHNS and SASEGT. The CDR3 bases are TGTGCCACCGCCCCCACGCGTGAGGCTGAAGCTTTCTTT. As protein: CATAPTREAEAFF.

V gene TRBV3-1 combines with J gene TRBJ2-7; D may match TRBD1 or TRBD2 (6 bases each). The J call is doubtful: the DNA matches TRBJ2-5 better. Germline V lookup: CDR1 LGHDT, CDR2 YNNKEL (reference sequence). There are 14 residues in the CDR3. CDR3: CASSQGGATETQYF. The CDR3 region has the DNA TGTGCCAGCAGCCAAGGGGGGGCCACGGAGACCCAGTACTTC.

The chain couples TRBV3-1 to TRBJ2-1; TRBD2 matches 7 bases. Germline trimming cut 4 bases from V and 2 bases from J; bases unmatched to any gene: 5. The germline V gene encodes CDR1 LGHDT and CDR2 YNNKEL (reference sequence). The CDR3 is 15 residues long. The CDR3, as DNA: TGTGCCAGCAGCCCTTCCGCGGGAGCCTACAATGAGCAGTTCTTC. Amino acid sequence: CASSPSAGAYNEQFF.

The chain links TRBV29-1 to TRBJ2-7, with 10 nucleotides matching TRBD2. Losses at the gene ends were 4 bases for V and 1 base for J; bases not matched to a gene: 7. CDR1 is SQVTM, CDR2 ANQGSEA, per germline. The CDR3 is made up of 15 amino acids. CDR3 DNA sequence: TGCAGCGTTGTCCCTAGCGGGGGACGATCCTACGAGCAGTACTTC. This gives the protein CSVVPSGGRSYEQYF.

In this sample, this clonotype turned up once. The chain recombines TRBV3-1 with TRBJ1-1; D might be TRBD1 (5 bases). Germline V gives CDR1 LGHDT, CDR2 YNNKEL (reference sequence). V shed 3 bases and J shed 4 bases, with 15 bases lying between them. The CDR3 is 15 amino acids. The CDR3 DNA follows: TGTGCCAGCAGCCAGTCAGGGAGAGGTAGCACTGAAGCTTTCTTT. This translates into CASSQSGRGSTEAFF.

The V gene is TRBV20-1, the J gene TRBJ2-7; 8 bases are shared with TRBD2. The CDR3 contains 14 residues. V shed 0 bases, J shed 9 bases, and the junction held 10 bases outside the gene matches. Germline assignment: CDR1 DFQATT and CDR2 SNEGSKA (reference sequence). The CDR3 DNA reads as TGCAGTGCTAGAGATGGGACTAGTTCAGGCGGGCAGTACTTC. Its protein is CSARDGTSSGGQYF.

The chain couples TRBV6-2 or TRBV6-3 to TRBJ1-2, with D possibly matching TRBD1 (5 bases). Germline-derived CDR1 and CDR2 are MNHEY and SVGEGT. The CDR3 length is 12 residues. V lost 6 bases and J 10 bases, leaving 15 bases between the germline ends. The DNA of the CDR3 is TGTGCCAGCAGCCTCGGGGGACGGACCTACACCTTC. It yields the protein CASSLGGRTYTF.

This rearrangement joins TRBV12-3 or TRBV12-4 to TRBJ2-4; 7 nucleotides match TRBD2. CDR3 size: 17 residues. J gave up 6 bases and V 1 base, and 12 bases lay outside the gene matches. The CDR3 protein is CASSLGAGERPGNIQYF. The CDR3 nucleotides are TGTGCCAGCAGTTTAGGGGCGGGGGAGAGGCCTGGAAACATTCAGTACTTC.

The chain couples TRBV30 to TRBJ2-1; D possibly uses TRBD1 or TRBD2 (5 bases each). CDR3 length equals 15 residues. The germline gives CDR1 GTSNPN, CDR2 SVGIG (reference sequence). Trimming cost V 1 base and J 9 bases, with 19 bases left between them. The CDR3 here is CAWSARTPGIGEQFF. The CDR3 DNA reads TGTGCCTGGAGTGCGAGGACACCGGGGATTGGTGAGCAGTTCTTC.